This T cell receptor beta chain was identified during a study of CD8 T cells in ankylosing spondylitis. Study-wide points: Earlier reports found some motif variants in synovial fluid and blood in reactive arthritis. A TCR beta motif of roughly 8 highly homologous variants appeared characteristic of ankylosing spondylitis blood.

By share, this clonotype ranks as medium-sized. What it binds is not known. Quantitative 5'-RACE with molecular barcodes generated TCR beta libraries. TCRdb called the 5' RACE reads again in MiXCR, with one record for every CDR3 protein. The sample has about 140,000 distinct CDR3 sequences, roughly 8.8% seen once. This receptor was taken from a male donor with ankylosing spondylitis. Sample: synovial fluid, either unsorted or a sorted T cell fraction (not recorded which).

The CDR3 reads CASSQRDVGQPQHF. In nucleotides, the CDR3 is TGTGCCAGCAGCCAAAGGGATGTGGGTCAGCCCCAGCATTTT. This chain joins TRBV16 and TRBJ1-5; D gene uncertain. Trimming cost V 2 bases and J 6 bases, with 11 bases left between them. Germline CDR1 and CDR2: KGHSY and FQNENV. The CDR3 is 14 residues long.